This is a list of T cell receptor beta chains from one sample in a study of Ad26.COV2.S vaccination and SARS-CoV-2 variants. Sequenced by immunoSEQ multiplex PCR; TCRdb stores in-frame clones only, minus some. In the table there are 300,000 to 400,000 clones, 87% of which are singletons. The sample in question was peripheral blood, obtained in a trial of Ad26.COV2.S vaccine versus placebo. These receptors came from a person aged 18 to 59 who received the Ad26.COV2.S COVID-19 vaccine or a placebo. Each CDR3 is given with its conserved first and last residue.

TRBJ2-1	TRBV6-6	CASVGRTIDEQFF
TRBJ1-1	TRBV30	CAWSVGKATEAFF
TRBJ2-3	TRBV3-1/TRBV3-2	CASSRIAGDTQYF
TRBJ1-1	TRBV5-1	CASSLDRDGEAFF
TRBJ1-1	TRBV4-1	CASSQLDTSNTEAFF
TRBJ2-2	TRBV9	CASSVSPHWNTGELFF
TRBJ1-2	TRBV7-8	CASSLVSWRYGYTF
TRBJ2-1	TRBV6-2/TRBV6-3	CASSEVGGADNEQFF
TRBJ1-2	TRBV10-3	CAISEDTGSAGYTF
TRBJ1-5	TRBV19	CASSIRRGDQPQHF
TRBJ2-1	TRBV7-2	CASSLAGGGSYNEQFF
TRBJ2-2	TRBV9	CASSVVASGSNTGELFF
TRBJ1-4	TRBV4-1	CASSPDRVNEKLFF
TRBJ2-7	TRBV27	CATRGPGPRYEQYF
TRBJ2-1	TRBV9	CASSVASEQFF
TRBJ2-2	TRBV11-3	CASSLEEGAGELFF
TRBJ1-5	TRBV6-5	CASSLGSYQPQHF
TRBJ2-7	TRBV10-3	CAIGWDIAYEQYF
TRBJ2-5	TRBV4-2	CASSQVGSSGGPQETQYF
TRBJ1-2	TRBV7-9	CASSLFPGSDGYTF
TRBJ1-6	TRBV7-2	CASSLEGYSSYNSPLHF
TRBJ2-1	TRBV6-6	CASSQFGGDNNEQFF
TRBJ1-1	TRBV19	CASRDVAGGDTEAFF
TRBJ2-5	TRBV7-3	CASSLNRGETQYF